This T cell receptor (beta chain) was identified in a study of cytomegalovirus exposure and HLA in healthy donors. Study-level information: An early data release held some 89 million unique TCRs from HLA-typed donors. Findings and caveats of the study: Most CMV-associated TCR beta chains were later found to appear HLA-restricted. Follow-up analysis later connected one missense variant in DCLRE1C with trimming of TCR beta V- and J-genes. Likely technical artifact: a cluster of highly shared sequence variants.

Primers for the PCR totalled 60 Vbeta and 13 Jbeta. Produced via immunoSEQ multiplex PCR; TCRdb's table is partial and in-frame only. In the table there are around 230,000 clones, roughly 82% of which are singletons. Germline CDR1 SGHVS, CDR2 FNYEAQ. This CDR3 comprises 13 residues. Trimming stripped 5 bases from V and 7 bases from J, with 12 bases between. This clone was counted only a few times. Its antigen is undetermined. The source is a man aged 40-55 years in good health and CMV-seropositive. The genes are TRBV7-6 and TRBJ2-1; D remains unclear. The sequenced sample consisted of PBMCs. Written as DNA, the CDR3 is TGTGCCAGCAGCCGAGATTGGTATAATGAGCAGTTCTTC. As protein: CASSRDWYNEQFF.